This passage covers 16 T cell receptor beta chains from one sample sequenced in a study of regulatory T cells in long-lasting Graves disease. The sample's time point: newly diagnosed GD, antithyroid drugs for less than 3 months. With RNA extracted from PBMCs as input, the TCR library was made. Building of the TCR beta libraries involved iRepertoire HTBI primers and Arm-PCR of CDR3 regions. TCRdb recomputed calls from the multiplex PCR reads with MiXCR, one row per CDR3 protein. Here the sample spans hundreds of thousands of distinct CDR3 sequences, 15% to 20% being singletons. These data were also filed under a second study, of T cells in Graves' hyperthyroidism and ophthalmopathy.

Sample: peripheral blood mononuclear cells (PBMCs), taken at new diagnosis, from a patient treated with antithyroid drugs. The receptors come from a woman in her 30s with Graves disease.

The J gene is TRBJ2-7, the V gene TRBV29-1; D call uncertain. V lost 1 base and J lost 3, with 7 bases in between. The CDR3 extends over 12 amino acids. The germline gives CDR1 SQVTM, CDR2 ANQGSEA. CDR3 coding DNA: TGCAGCGTTGAAGCCAACCACTACGAGCAGTACTTC. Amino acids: CSVEANHYEQYF.

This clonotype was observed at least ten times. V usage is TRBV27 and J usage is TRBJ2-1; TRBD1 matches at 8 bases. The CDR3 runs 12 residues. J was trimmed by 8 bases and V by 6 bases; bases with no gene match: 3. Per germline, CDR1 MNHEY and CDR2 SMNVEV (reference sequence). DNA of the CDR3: TGTGCCAGCAGCCGACAGGGGTATGAGCAGTTCTTC. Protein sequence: CASSRQGYEQFF.

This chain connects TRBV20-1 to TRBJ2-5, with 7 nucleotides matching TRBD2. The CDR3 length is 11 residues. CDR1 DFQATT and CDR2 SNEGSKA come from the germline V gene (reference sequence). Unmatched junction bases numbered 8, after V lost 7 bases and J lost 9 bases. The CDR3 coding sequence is TGCAGTGTTGCGGGGGACTTGGCCCAGTACTTC. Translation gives CSVAGDLAQYF.

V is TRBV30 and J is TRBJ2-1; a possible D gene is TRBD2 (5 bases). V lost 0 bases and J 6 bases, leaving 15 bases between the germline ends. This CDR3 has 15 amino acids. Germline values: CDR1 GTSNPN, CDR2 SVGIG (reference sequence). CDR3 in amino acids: CAWSVEWASRNEQFF. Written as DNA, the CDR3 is TGTGCCTGGAGTGTAGAATGGGCTAGCCGCAATGAGCAGTTCTTC. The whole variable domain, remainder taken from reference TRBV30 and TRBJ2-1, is SQTIHQWPATLVQPVGSPLSLECTVEGTSNPNLYWYRQAAGRGLQLLFYSVGIGQISSEVPQNLSASRPQDRQFILSSKKLLLSDSGFYLCAWSVEWASRNEQFFGPGTRLTVL.

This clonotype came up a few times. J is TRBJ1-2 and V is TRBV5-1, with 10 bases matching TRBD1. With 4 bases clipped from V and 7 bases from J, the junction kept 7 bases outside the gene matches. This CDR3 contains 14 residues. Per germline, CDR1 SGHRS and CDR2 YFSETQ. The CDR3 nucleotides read TGCGCCAGCAGCACTCCTGGGACAGGGGCTGGCTACACCTTC. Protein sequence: CASSTPGTGAGYTF. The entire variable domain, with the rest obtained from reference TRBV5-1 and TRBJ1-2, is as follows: KAGVTQTPRYLIKTRGQQVTLSCSPISGHRSVSWYQQTPGQGLQFLFEYFSETQRNKGNFPGRFSGRQFSNSRSEMNVSTLELGDSALYLCASSTPGTGAGYTFGSGTRLTVV.

The CDR3 loop reads CASSLAFFSGNSYEQYF. CDR3 nucleotides: TGCGCCAGCAGCTTGGCTTTCTTTAGCGGGAACTCCTACGAGCAGTACTTC. The chain has TRBV5-1 and TRBJ2-7, with 8 bases fitting TRBD2. The CDR3 is 17 amino acids. CDR1 SGHRS and CDR2 YFSETQ come from the germline V gene. The ends lost 0 bases at V and 0 bases at J; junction bases unmatched: 8.

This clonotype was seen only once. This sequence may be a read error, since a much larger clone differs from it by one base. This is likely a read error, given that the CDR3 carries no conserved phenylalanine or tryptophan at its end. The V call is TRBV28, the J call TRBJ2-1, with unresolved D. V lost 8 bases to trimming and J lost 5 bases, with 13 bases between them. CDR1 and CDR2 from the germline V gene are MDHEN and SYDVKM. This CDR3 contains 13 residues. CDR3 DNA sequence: TGTGCCAGCGGTGCAGGTGTACACAATGAGCAGTTCTCC. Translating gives CASGAGVHNEQFS.

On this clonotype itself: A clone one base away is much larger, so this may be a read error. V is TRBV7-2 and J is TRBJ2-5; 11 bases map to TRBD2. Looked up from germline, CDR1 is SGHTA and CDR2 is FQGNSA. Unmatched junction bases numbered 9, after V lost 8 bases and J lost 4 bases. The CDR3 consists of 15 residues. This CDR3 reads CASGTSGSIGETQYF. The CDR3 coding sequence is TGTGCCAGCGGAACTAGCGGGAGTATAGGAGAGACCCAGTACTTC.

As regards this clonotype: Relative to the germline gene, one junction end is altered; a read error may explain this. CDR3 in DNA: TGCGCCAGCAGTCGGACAGAGAAACATATATCGCTTAATGAAAAACTGTTTTTT. It encodes CASSRTEKHISLNEKLFF. The gene calls are TRBV2 and TRBJ1-4, with TRBD1 as a possible D gene (6 bases). Germline CDR1 and CDR2: SNHLY and FYNNEI. This CDR3 contains 18 residues.

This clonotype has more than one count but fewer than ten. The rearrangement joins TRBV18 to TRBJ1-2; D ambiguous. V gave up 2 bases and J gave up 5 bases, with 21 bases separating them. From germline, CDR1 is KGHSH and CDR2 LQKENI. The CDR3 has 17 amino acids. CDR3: CASSPSPPSVLPYGYTF. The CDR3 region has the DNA TGTGCCAGCTCACCATCGCCTCCTAGCGTACTACCTTATGGCTACACCTTC.

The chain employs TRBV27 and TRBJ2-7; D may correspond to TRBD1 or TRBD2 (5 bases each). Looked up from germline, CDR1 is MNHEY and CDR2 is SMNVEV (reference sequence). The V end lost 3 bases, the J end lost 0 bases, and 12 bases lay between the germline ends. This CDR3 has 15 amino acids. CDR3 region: CASSFGGRSSYEQYF. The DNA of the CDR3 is TGTGCCAGCAGTTTTGGGGGAAGAAGCTCCTACGAGCAGTACTTC.

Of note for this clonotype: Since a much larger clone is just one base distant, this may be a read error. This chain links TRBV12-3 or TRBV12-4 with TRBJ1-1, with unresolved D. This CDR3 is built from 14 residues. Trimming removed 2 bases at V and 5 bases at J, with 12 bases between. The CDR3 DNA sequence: TGTGCCAGCAGTTTAAACTCTTTAAAGACTGAAGCTTTCTTT. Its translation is CASSLNSLKTEAFF.

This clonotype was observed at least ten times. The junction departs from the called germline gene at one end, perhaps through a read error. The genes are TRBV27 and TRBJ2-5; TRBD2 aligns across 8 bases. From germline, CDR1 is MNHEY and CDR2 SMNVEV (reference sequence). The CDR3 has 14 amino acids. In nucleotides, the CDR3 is TGTGCCAGCAGTATATCCGGGACTAGGGAGACCCAGTACTTC. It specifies CASSISGTRETQYF.

CDR3 loop: CASSPAGSNTGELFF. The CDR3 coding sequence is TGTGCCAGCTCACCAGCGGGAAGCAACACCGGGGAGCTGTTTTTT. The V call is TRBV18, the J call TRBJ2-2; D is perhaps TRBD2 (6 bases). This CDR3 contains 15 residues. Germline V CDR1 and CDR2: KGHSH, LQKENI. Trimming left V 2 bases short and J 2 bases short, with 9 bases between.

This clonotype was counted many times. CDR3 in DNA: TGTGCCAGCAGTTATCGGACAGGGGGTACAGATACGCAGTATTTT. Protein: CASSYRTGGTDTQYF. The chain combines TRBV12-3 or TRBV12-4 with TRBJ2-3; 10 bases are a match to TRBD1. The CDR3 spans 15 residues. J lost 3 bases, V lost 4 bases, and 4 bases had no gene match.

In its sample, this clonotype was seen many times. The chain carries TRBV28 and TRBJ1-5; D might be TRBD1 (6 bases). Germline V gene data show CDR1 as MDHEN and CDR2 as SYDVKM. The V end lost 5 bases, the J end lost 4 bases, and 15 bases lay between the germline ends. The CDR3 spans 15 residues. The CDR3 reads CASSQKTGANQPQHF. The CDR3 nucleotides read TGTGCCAGCAGTCAGAAGACAGGTGCTAATCAGCCCCAGCATTTT.